One and the same sample provided the 24 T cell receptor beta chains below, sequenced in a study of blood T cell repertoires in COVID-19. Measured with immunoSEQ multiplex PCR; TCRdb has only the in-frame clones, and not every one. The table records about 86,000 clones, approximately 80% of them present only once. Specimen: peripheral blood. The receptors here all came from a woman of 80 years or more with active or convalescent COVID-19.

The rearrangement links TRBV5-1 to TRBJ2-7; perhaps TRBD1 as D (5 bases). Germline V gene lookup returns CDR1 SGHRS and CDR2 YFSETQ. This CDR3 is built from 15 residues. V shed 0 bases and J shed 3 bases, with 13 bases lying between them. In DNA form, the CDR3 reads TGCGCCAGCAGCTTGGATGGCGCAGGGATCTACGAGCAGTACTTC. Its translation: CASSLDGAGIYEQYF. The full variable domain, in which reference TRBV5-1 and TRBJ2-7 provide the parts outside the CDR3, is KAGVTQTPRYLIKTRGQQVTLSCSPISGHRSVSWYQQTPGQGLQFLFEYFSETQRNKGNFPGRFSGRQFSNSRSEMNVSTLELGDSALYLCASSLDGAGIYEQYFGPGTRLTVT.

The chain carries TRBV19 and TRBJ2-1; D may be TRBD1 (6 bases). The V end lost 8 bases, the J end lost 6 bases, and 14 bases lay between the germline ends. Germline V lookup: CDR1 LNHDA, CDR2 SQIVND (reference sequence). The CDR3 sequence is 13 residues long. CDR3 residues: CASLQGRSNEQFF. Here the CDR3 DNA reads TGTGCCAGTCTGCAGGGGCGTAGCAATGAGCAGTTCTTC.

The chain is built from TRBV27 and TRBJ1-1, with D perhaps TRBD1 (6 bases). This CDR3 has 11 amino acids. Trimming pared 8 bases from V and 4 bases from J, leaving 8 bases between. Germline V gives CDR1 MNHEY, CDR2 SMNVEV (reference sequence). DNA of the CDR3: TGTGCCAGCGGGGGCTTCACTGAAGCTTTCTTT. It is translated as CASGGFTEAFF.

The chain uses TRBV11-2 and TRBJ1-1; D gene unclear. CDR1 and CDR2 from the germline V gene are SGHAT and FQNNGV. V lost 2 bases and J lost 4, with 17 bases in between. CDR3 length: 16 amino acids. CDR3: CASSLISSAAGTEAFF. DNA for the CDR3: TGTGCCAGCAGCTTAATTTCGTCAGCGGCGGGCACTGAAGCTTTCTTT.

The chain joins TRBV19 to TRBJ2-7; 8 bases match TRBD2. With V trimmed by 4 bases and J by 7 bases, 6 bases remained unmatched. This CDR3 spans 13 amino acids. Germline V gives CDR1 LNHDA, CDR2 SQIVND (reference sequence). This CDR3 is CASSSGAGGEQYF. CDR3 in DNA: TGTGCCAGTAGTAGCGGGGCGGGGGGTGAGCAGTACTTC.

CDR3 region: CASSQAITESSYEQYF. CDR3 nucleotides: TGCGCCAGCAGCCAAGCAATAACGGAGAGCTCCTACGAGCAGTACTTC. This chain connects TRBV4-1 to TRBJ2-7; no clear D gene. Germline V gene lookup returns CDR1 MGHRA and CDR2 YSYEKL. Trimming shortened V by 1 base and J by 0 bases, and 13 bases separated the two germline ends. The CDR3 totals 16 residues.

The chain couples TRBV18 to TRBJ2-1; the D gene is possibly TRBD2 (6 bases). Germline V CDR1 and CDR2: KGHSH, LQKENI. This CDR3 comprises 17 residues. V dropped 0 bases and J dropped 6 bases, with 18 bases sitting between them. The CDR3 DNA follows: TGTGCCAGCTCACCACCGCCTCAGCGGGTACGAGGCAATGAGCAGTTCTTC. It translates to CASSPPPQRVRGNEQFF.

The sample holds a few counts of this clone. The genes are TRBV30 and TRBJ1-4; 10 bases are shared with TRBD1. Per the germline V gene, CDR1 is GTSNPN and CDR2 is SVGIG (reference sequence). This CDR3 region has 15 residues. The V segment lost 3 bases and the J segment 8 bases; nucleotides outside the gene matches: 9. For the CDR3, the DNA is TGTGCCTGGAGCTTAACACTGGGACAGGGGGAAAAACTGTTTTTT. Protein sequence: CAWSLTLGQGEKLFF.

The V gene is TRBV2, the J gene TRBJ1-4, with TRBD1 identical over 8 bases. V gave up 7 bases and J gave up 8 bases; unmatched junction bases: 9. The CDR3 totals 14 residues. Germline CDR1 is SNHLY and CDR2 is FYNNEI. This CDR3 reads CASTEIRQGEKLFF. CDR3 bases: TGTGCCAGCACCGAAATCAGACAGGGGGAAAAACTGTTTTTT. The variable domain in full, with the rest retrieved from reference TRBV2 and TRBJ1-4, is EPEVTQTPSHQVTQMGQEVILRCVPISNHLYFYWYRQILGQKVEFLVSFYNNEISEKSEIFDDQFSVERPDGSNFTLKIRSTKLEDSAMYFCASTEIRQGEKLFFGSGTQLSVL.

V is TRBV7-2 and J is TRBJ2-1; 8 bases match TRBD2. Germline CDR1 SGHTA, CDR2 FQGNSA. Losses at the gene ends were 4 bases for V and 7 bases for J; bases not matched to a gene: 6. This CDR3 has 14 amino acids. CDR3 protein: CASSSELAVNEQFF. CDR3 DNA: TGTGCCAGCAGCTCAGAACTAGCGGTTAATGAGCAGTTCTTC.

This chain connects TRBV9 to TRBJ2-1, with 9 bases matching TRBD2. V lost 4 bases, J lost 0 bases, and 8 bases stayed unmatched. The germline V gene encodes CDR1 SGDLS and CDR2 YYNGEE. The CDR3 spans 17 residues. The CDR3 spells CASSPRLAESSYNEQFF. For the CDR3, the DNA is TGTGCCAGCAGCCCGAGACTAGCGGAGAGCTCCTACAATGAGCAGTTCTTC.

The genes are TRBV7-2 and TRBJ2-5; no clear D gene. This CDR3 spans 12 amino acids. The V gene's germline CDR1 is SGHTA and CDR2 FQGNSA. The V end was cut by 3 bases, the J end by 5 bases, with 7 bases between. CDR3 sequence reads: CASSLTRETQYF. CDR3 nucleotides: TGTGCCAGCAGCTTGACGCGGGAGACCCAGTACTTC.

The chain recombines TRBV4-3 with TRBJ1-4, with a tentative D call TRBD1 (6 bases). Germline-derived CDR1 and CDR2 are LGHNA and YSLEER. The CDR3 runs to 15 residues. With 0 bases removed from V and 4 bases from J, the gap between germline ends came to 9 bases. CDR3 nucleotide sequence: TGCGCCAGCAGCCAAGAAGACAGGAGTAATGAAAAACTGTTTTTT. Translating gives CASSQEDRSNEKLFF.

This sequence joins TRBV2 and TRBJ1-2; D is perhaps TRBD1 (5 bases). Trimming shortened V by 7 bases and J by 3 bases, and 9 bases separated the two germline ends. This CDR3 is built from 12 residues. The germline V gene encodes CDR1 SNHLY and CDR2 FYNNEI. This CDR3 is CASNPGYYGYTF. DNA of the CDR3: TGTGCCAGCAACCCAGGGTACTATGGCTACACCTTC.

V usage is TRBV20-1 and J usage is TRBJ2-2, with 10 bases matching TRBD1. Per germline, CDR1 DFQATT and CDR2 SNEGSKA (reference sequence). The V gene end was trimmed by 3 bases and the J gene end by 5 bases; junction bases not matched to a gene: 15. The CDR3 extends over 18 amino acids. The CDR3 DNA follows: TGCAGTGCTAGTCTCGCCCTCTCCGGGACAGGGGTTACCGGGGAGCTGTTTTTT. Its protein product is CSASLALSGTGVTGELFF.

This rearrangement joins TRBV19 to TRBJ1-6, with a tentative D call TRBD1 (5 bases). Trimming cost V 6 bases and J 7 bases, with 16 bases left between them. CDR3 length equals 15 residues. Germline assignment: CDR1 LNHDA and CDR2 SQIVND (reference sequence). The DNA of the CDR3 is TGTGCCAGTAGCCGTCGGCCAGGGCGGAATTCACCCCTCCACTTT. Its protein is CASSRRPGRNSPLHF.

The gene calls are TRBV5-1 and TRBJ1-3; 7 bases line up with TRBD1. In germline, CDR1 is SGHRS, CDR2 YFSETQ. This CDR3 is built from 16 residues. V gave up 1 base and J gave up 2 bases; unmatched junction bases: 6. CDR3 in DNA: TGCGCCAGCAGCTTGTCGTCACAGGGGACTGGAAACACCATATATTTT. It specifies CASSLSSQGTGNTIYF.

This clone has more than one count but fewer than ten. The chain employs TRBV28 and TRBJ1-2, with 7 bases matching TRBD1. Trimming cost V 4 bases and J 6 bases; bases outside gene matches: 11. The germline gives CDR1 MDHEN, CDR2 SYDVKM. This CDR3 spans 15 amino acids. CDR3 nucleotides: TGTGCCAGCAGTTCAGGGGACAGTAGGTTCCATGGCTACACCTTC. The encoded protein is CASSSGDSRFHGYTF.

V gene TRBV4-3 combines with J gene TRBJ1-2; weak D call: TRBD1 (6 bases). This CDR3 comprises 14 residues. V was trimmed by 3 bases and J by 8 bases, leaving 16 bases between them. CDR1 LGHNA and CDR2 YSLEER come from the germline V gene. This chain's CDR3 is CASSQRRGGRGYTF. CDR3 coding DNA: TGCGCCAGCAGCCAGCGCCGAGGGGGAAGAGGCTACACCTTC.

The chain joins TRBV29-1 to TRBJ1-4, with unresolved D. The V end lost 1 base, the J end lost 4 bases, and 7 bases lay between the germline ends. The CDR3 loop spans 13 amino acids. Looked up from germline, CDR1 is SQVTM and CDR2 is ANQGSEA. The CDR3 reads CSVEGQDNEKLFF. CDR3 sequence (DNA): TGCAGCGTTGAAGGGCAAGATAATGAAAAACTGTTTTTT.

V and J are TRBV4-1 and TRBJ1-2, with unresolved D. With 0 bases removed from V and 2 bases from J, the gap between germline ends came to 7 bases. The germline V gene encodes CDR1 MGHRA and CDR2 YSYEKL. The length of the CDR3 is 14 residues. This CDR3 is CASSQDTQNYGYTF. DNA of the CDR3: TGCGCCAGCAGCCAAGATACCCAGAACTATGGCTACACCTTC.

The CDR3 region is CASSQGQGVGRFF. The CDR3 DNA follows: TGTGCCAGCAGCCAAGGACAGGGGGTGGGTAGGTTCTTT. The genes are TRBV14 and TRBJ1-1; 9 nucleotides agree with TRBD1. CDR3 size: 13 residues. The V and J ends lost 1 base and 14 bases, in that order; junction bases with no gene match: 8. Per germline, CDR1 SGHDN and CDR2 FVKESK.

This clone has just one count. CDR3 amino acids: CASSSVGAGETQYF. CDR3 coding DNA: TGTGCCAGCAGTTCGGTGGGGGCTGGGGAGACCCAGTACTTC. The chain employs TRBV27 and TRBJ2-5; TRBD1 might be the D (6 bases). Germline CDR1 and CDR2: MNHEY and SMNVEV (reference sequence). Between the trimmed V and J ends, which lost 4 bases and 5 bases, there was a span of 14 bases. The CDR3 is 14 residues long.

This rearrangement joins TRBV19 to TRBJ2-1; 9 bases fit TRBD1. V shed 5 bases, J shed 4 bases, and the junction held 3 bases outside the gene matches. Germline CDR1 and CDR2: LNHDA and SQIVND (reference sequence). The CDR3 covers 14 residues. The CDR3: CASSGTGKYNEQFF. The CDR3 coding sequence is TGTGCCAGTAGTGGGACAGGGAAATACAATGAGCAGTTCTTC.